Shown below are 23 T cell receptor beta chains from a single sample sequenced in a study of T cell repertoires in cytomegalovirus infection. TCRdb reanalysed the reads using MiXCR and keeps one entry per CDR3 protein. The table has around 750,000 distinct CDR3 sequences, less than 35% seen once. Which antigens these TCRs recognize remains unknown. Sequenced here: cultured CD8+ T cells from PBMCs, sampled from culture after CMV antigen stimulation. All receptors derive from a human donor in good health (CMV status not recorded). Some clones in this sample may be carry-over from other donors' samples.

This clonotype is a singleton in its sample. The CDR3 region has the DNA TGCGCCAGCAGCCAACTTAGAGGGTCTGATTCACCCCTCCACTTT. Protein: CASSQLRGSDSPLHF. The chain joins TRBV4-3 to TRBJ1-6, with D uncertain. CDR1 and CDR2 (germline): LGHNA, YSLEER. The CDR3 contains 15 residues. V gave up 2 bases and J gave up 8 bases, with 13 bases separating them.

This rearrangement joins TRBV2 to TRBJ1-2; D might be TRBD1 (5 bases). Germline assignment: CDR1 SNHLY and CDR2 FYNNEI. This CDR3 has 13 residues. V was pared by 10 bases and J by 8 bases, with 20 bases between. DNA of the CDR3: TGTGCCACGCAGGGACGTTCCCCTGTAGGCTACACCTTC. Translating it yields CATQGRSPVGYTF.

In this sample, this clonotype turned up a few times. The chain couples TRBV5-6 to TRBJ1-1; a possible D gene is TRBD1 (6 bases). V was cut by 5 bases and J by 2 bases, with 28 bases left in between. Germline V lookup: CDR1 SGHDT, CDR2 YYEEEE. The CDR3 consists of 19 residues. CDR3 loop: CASSLGGPDTYSFNTEAFF. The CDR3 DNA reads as TGTGCCAGCAGTCTTGGGGGGCCGGACACCTACTCTTTTAACACTGAAGCTTTCTTT.

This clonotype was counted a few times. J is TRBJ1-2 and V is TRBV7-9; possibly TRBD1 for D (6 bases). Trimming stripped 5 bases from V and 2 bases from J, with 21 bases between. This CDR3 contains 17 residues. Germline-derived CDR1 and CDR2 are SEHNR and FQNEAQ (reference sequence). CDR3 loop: CASSDRSGHRVNYGYTF. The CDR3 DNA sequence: TGTGCCAGCAGCGACCGGTCGGGACACCGTGTAAACTATGGCTACACCTTC.

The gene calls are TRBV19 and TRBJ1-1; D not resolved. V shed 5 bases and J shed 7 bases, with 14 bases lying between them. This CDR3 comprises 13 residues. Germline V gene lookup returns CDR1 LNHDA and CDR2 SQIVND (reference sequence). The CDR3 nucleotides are TGTGCCAGTAGTTCCACGGGCGTGAGTGAAGCTTTCTTT. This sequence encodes CASSSTGVSEAFF.

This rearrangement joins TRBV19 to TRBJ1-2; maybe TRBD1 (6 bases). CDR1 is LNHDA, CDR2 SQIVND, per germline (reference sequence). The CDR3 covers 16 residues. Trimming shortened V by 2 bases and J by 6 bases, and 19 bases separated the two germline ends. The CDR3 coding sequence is TGTGCCAGTAGTATAAGCAGGGGAACCATGAGGAATGGCTACACCTTC. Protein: CASSISRGTMRNGYTF.

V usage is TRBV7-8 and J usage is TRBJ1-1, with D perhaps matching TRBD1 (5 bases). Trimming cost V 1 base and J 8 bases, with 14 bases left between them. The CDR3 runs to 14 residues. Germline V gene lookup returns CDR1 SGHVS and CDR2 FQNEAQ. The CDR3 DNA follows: TGTGCCAGCAGCTTAGGGGTGGGACGGAGGGAAGCTTTCTTT. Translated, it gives CASSLGVGRREAFF.

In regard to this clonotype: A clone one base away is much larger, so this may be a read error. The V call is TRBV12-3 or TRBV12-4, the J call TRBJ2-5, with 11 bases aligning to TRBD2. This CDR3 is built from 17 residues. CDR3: CASSFVLAGGLQETRYF. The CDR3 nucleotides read TGTGCCAGCAGTTTCGTTCTAGCGGGGGGACTCCAAGAGACCCGGTACTTC.

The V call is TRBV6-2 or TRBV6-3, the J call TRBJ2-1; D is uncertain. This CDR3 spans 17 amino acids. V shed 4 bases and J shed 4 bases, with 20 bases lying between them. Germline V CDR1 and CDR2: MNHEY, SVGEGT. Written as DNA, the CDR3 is TGTGCCAGCAGTTTGGACGCTCGGCAAGCCCCTTACAATGAGCAGTTCTTC. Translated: CASSLDARQAPYNEQFF.

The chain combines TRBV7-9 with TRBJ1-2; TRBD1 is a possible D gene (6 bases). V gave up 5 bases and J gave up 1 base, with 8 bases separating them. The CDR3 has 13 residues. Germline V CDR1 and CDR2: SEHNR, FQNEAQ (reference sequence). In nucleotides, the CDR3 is TGTGCCAGCAGCCGGACAGTTAACTATGGCTACACCTTC. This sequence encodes CASSRTVNYGYTF.

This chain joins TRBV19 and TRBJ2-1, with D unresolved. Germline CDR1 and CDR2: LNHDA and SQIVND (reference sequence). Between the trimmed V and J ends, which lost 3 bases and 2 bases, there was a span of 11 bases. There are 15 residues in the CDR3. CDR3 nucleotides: TGTGCCAGTAGTATTGGCGGCTGGGCCTACAATGAGCAGTTCTTC. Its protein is CASSIGGWAYNEQFF.

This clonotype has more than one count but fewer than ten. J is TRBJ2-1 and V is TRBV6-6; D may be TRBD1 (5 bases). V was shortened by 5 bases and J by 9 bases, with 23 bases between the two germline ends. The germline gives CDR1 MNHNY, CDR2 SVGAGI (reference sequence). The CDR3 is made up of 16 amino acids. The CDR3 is CASSPPEEQVNSEQFF. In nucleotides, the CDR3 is TGTGCCAGCAGTCCCCCAGAGGAACAGGTCAACAGTGAGCAGTTCTTC.

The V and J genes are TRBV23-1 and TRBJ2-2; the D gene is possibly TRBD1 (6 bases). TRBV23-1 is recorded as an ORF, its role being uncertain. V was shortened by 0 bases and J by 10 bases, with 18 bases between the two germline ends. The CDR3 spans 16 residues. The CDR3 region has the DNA TGCGCCAGCAGTCAATCGTCCAACAGGGAGAGAAAGGAGCTGTTTTTT. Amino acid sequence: CASSQSSNRERKELFF.

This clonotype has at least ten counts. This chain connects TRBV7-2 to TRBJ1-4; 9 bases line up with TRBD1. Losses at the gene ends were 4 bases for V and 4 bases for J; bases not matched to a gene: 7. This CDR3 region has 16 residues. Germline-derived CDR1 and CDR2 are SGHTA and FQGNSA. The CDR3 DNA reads TGTGCCAGCAGCTCGCACAGGGGGCAAAATAATGAAAAACTGTTTTTT. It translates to CASSSHRGQNNEKLFF.

In DNA, the CDR3 is TGTGCCAGCAGCTTAGAGGGGTTCACCTATGGCTACACCTTC. Amino acids: CASSLEGFTYGYTF. This sequence joins TRBV7-6 and TRBJ1-2; the D gene is possibly TRBD1 (5 bases). V was cut by 1 base and J by 4 bases, with 10 bases left in between. CDR1 is SGHVS, CDR2 FNYEAQ, per germline. The CDR3 is made up of 14 amino acids.

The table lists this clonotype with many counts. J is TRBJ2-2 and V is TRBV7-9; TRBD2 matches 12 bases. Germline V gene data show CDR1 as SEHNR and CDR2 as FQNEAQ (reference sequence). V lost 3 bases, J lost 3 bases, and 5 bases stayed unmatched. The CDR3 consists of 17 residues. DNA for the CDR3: TGTGCCAGCAGCTTCCTAGCGGGGGGGCCTCACACCGGGGAGCTGTTTTTT. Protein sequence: CASSFLAGGPHTGELFF.

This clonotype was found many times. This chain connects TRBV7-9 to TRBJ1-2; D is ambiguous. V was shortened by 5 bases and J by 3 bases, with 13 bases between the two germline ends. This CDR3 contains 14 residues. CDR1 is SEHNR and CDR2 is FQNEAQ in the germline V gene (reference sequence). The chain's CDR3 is CASSRGEQYYGYTF. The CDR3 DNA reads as TGTGCCAGCAGCCGGGGAGAACAGTACTATGGCTACACCTTC.

CDR3 region: CASRTGQFFYEQYF. For the CDR3, the DNA is TGTGCCAGCAGGACAGGGCAATTCTTCTACGAGCAGTACTTC. The V gene is TRBV6-1, the J gene TRBJ2-7, with TRBD1 matching 7 bases. The V segment lost 6 bases and the J segment 3 bases; nucleotides outside the gene matches: 8. CDR3 length equals 14 residues. In germline, CDR1 is MNHNS, CDR2 SASEGT.

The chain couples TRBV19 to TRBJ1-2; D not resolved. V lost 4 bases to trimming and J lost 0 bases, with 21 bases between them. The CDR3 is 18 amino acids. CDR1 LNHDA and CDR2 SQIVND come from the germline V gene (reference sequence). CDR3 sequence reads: CASSTLSGSLLANYGYTF. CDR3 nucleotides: TGTGCCAGTAGTACCCTGTCGGGCAGTCTACTAGCTAACTATGGCTACACCTTC.

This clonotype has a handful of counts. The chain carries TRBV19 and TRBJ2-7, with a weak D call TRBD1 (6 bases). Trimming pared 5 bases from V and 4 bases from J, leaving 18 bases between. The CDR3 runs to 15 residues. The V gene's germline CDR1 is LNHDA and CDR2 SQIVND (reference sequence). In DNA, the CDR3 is TGTGCCAGTAGTGTGGGACACAAGGGCCGATACGAGCAGTACGTC. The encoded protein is CASSVGHKGRYEQYV.

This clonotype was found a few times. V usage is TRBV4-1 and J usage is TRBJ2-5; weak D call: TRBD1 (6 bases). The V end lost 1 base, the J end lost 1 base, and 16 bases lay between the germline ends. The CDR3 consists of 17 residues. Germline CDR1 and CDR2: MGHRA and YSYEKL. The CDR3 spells CASSQGYRASSQETQYF. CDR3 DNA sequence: TGCGCCAGCAGCCAAGGGTACAGGGCCTCTTCCCAAGAGACCCAGTACTTC.

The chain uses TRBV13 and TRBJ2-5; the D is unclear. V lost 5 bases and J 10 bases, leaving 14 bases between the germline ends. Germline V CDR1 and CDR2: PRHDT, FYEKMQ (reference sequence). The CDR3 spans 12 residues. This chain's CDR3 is CASSKADSLQYF. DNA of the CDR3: TGTGCCAGCAGCAAAGCCGACTCTCTCCAGTACTTC. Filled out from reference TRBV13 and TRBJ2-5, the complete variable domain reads AAGVIQSPRHLIKEKRETATLKCYPIPRHDTVYWYQQGPGQDPQFLISFYEKMQSDKGSIPDRFSAQQFSDYHSELNMSSLELGDSALYFCASSKADSLQYFGPGTRLLVL.

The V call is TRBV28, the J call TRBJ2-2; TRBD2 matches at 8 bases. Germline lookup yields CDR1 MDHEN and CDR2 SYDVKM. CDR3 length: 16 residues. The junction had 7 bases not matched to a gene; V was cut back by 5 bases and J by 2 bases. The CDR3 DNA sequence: TGTGCCAGCAGTCAGATCGGGGGGGGCAACACCGGGGAGCTGTTTTTT. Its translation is CASSQIGGGNTGELFF.